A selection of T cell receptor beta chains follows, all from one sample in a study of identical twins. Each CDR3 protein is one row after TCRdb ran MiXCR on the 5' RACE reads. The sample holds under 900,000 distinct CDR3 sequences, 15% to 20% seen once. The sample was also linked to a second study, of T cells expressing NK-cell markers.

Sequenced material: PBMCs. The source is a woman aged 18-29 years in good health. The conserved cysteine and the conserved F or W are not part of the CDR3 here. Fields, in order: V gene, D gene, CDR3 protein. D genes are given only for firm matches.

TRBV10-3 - AISGTRGRVAETQY
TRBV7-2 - ASSLEAGFLNEQF
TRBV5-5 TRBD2 ASRRLAGGYEQY
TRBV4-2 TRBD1 ASSQEGGNYEQY
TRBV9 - ASSVGTQPGYEQY
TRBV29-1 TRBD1 SVTKTRSTGGGNYGYT
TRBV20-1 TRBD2 SATDSGATGELF
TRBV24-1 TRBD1 ATSDPGQGSETQY
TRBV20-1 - SARTASNYGYT
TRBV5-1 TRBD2 ASSLYSGPLNEQF
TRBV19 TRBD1 ASSQYGTGGYNEQF
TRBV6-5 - ASSYSTRAVAGNTIY
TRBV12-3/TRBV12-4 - ASSLQGTGNEQF
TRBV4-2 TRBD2 ASSQGGSGGPLEETQY
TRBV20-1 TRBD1 SARDRSTGGYEQY
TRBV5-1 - ASSFDKGEKLF
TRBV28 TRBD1 ASRAHGQGAPTEAF
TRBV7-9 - ASSLLSVYGYT
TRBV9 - ASSVGSTRDSYEQY
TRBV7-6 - ASSLGQILGGELF
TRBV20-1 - SAFRVIANTGELF
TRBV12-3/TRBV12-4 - ATGSSGRPNYGYT
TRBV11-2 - ASSLALAKNIQY
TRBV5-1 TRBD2 ASSLLSGETGELF
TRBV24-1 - ATSGQPGDTQY
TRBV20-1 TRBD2 SARKLAGSVSYNEQF
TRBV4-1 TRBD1 ASSKQGAVGEAF
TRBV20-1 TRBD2 SALRTSGSAEQY
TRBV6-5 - ASSYNLGVNTEAF
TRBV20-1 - SASSAGFRGRLQF
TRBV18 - ASSPSTGESGNTIY
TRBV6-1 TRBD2 ASRVAGAYEQY
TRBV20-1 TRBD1 SARRAGGGSNEQF
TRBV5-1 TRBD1 ASSLWGQEKETQY
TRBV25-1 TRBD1 ASTDRGTSETQY
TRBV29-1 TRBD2 SVEDQGTSGGIADTQY
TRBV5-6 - ASSWRAGTPYEQY
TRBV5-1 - ASSSSGASTDTQY
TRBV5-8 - ASSPNVLT
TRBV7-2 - ASSLFFGMWEQF
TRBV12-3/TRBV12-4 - ASSPQRHTQY
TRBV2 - ASSPGQGITQY
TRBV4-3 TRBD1 ASSQDDRGLGNYGYT
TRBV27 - ASRPESQETQY
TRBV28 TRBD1 ASRTGGWSYGYT
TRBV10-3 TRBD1 AIKTGGGGNTEAF
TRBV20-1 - SAHRHATNEKLF
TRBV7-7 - ASSPQGGQSPLH
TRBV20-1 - SARVSSRNEQF
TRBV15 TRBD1 ATSRETGPYEQY
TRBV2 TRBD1 ASRPGQGDEKLF
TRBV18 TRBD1 ASSPNGRQGADTQY
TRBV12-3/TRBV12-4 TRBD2 ASTLTGTSWETQY
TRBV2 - ASSGSGYTGELF
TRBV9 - ASSVAGGINTGELF
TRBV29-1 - SVPSGTEQF
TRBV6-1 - ASSRTPPDSVVETQY
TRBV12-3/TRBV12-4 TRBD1 ASSPGQGADQPQH
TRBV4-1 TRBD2 ASSQGGLADTGELF